The 30 T cell receptor beta chains listed next were all sequenced from one sample in a study of T-cell memory formation after mild COVID-19. Using its own MiXCR run on the 5' RACE reads, TCRdb lists one record per CDR3 protein. The sample gives 550,000 to 650,000 distinct CDR3 sequences, around 16% of which show up once; about 7.5% is in the top ten. The sample consisted of PBMCs or a T cell subset sorted from them (not recorded which). The receptors here all came from an adult woman who had mild COVID-19 (a few samples of this study predate the infection). Cell type and time point are not known.

The rearrangement links TRBV20-1 to TRBJ1-1; no reliable D call. The CDR3 is made up of 9 amino acids. Germline lookup yields CDR1 DFQATT and CDR2 SNEGSKA (reference sequence). Trimming cost V 6 bases and J 11 bases, with 10 bases left between them. In DNA form, the CDR3 reads TGCAGTGCCAACACTGGCGCTTTCTTT. The encoded protein is CSANTGAFF.

The V and J genes are TRBV9 and TRBJ1-2; D is ambiguous. The CDR3 extends over 15 amino acids. The germline V gene has CDR1 SGDLS and CDR2 YYNGEE. The V end was cut by 0 bases, the J end by 6 bases, with 15 bases between. For the CDR3, the DNA is TGTGCCAGCAGCGTAGGGGGTAGGAGTGCTCATGGCTACACCTTC. Amino acids: CASSVGGRSAHGYTF.

The rearrangement uses TRBV2 and TRBJ2-1, with D perhaps given as TRBD1 or TRBD2 (6 bases each). Germline V gene data show CDR1 as SNHLY and CDR2 as FYNNEI. Trimming removed 7 bases from V and 6 bases from J, with 19 bases in between. The CDR3 loop spans 15 amino acids. CDR3 loop: CASTRQAMGGNEQFF. CDR3 in DNA: TGTGCCAGCACCCGACAGGCCATGGGGGGCAATGAGCAGTTCTTC.

The J gene is TRBJ2-2, the V gene TRBV27; no clear D. V lost 7 bases and J 6 bases, leaving 12 bases between the germline ends. The CDR3 contains 13 residues. The germline CDR1 and CDR2 sequences are MNHEY and SMNVEV (reference sequence). DNA of the CDR3: TGTGCCAGCACCTGGACGACGGCCGGGGAGCTGTTTTTT. Its protein is CASTWTTAGELFF.

The CDR3 loop reads CSVGDRGRTDTQYF. The CDR3 nucleotides read TGCAGCGTTGGGGACAGGGGGCGCACAGATACGCAGTATTTT. The chain has TRBV29-1 and TRBJ2-3; 12 nucleotides agree with TRBD1. CDR1 is SQVTM and CDR2 is ANQGSEA in the germline V gene. V lost 4 bases to trimming and J lost 1 base; unmatched junction nucleotides: 0. The CDR3 totals 14 residues.

The J gene is TRBJ2-7, the V gene TRBV27; D is undetermined. Germline CDR1 and CDR2: MNHEY and SMNVEV (reference sequence). CDR3 length: 15 residues. The ends were cut back, 1 base at V and 4 bases at J, with 14 bases in the middle. CDR3 sequence (DNA): TGTGCCAGCAGTTTATACGGCCAGACCTTATACGAGCAGTACTTC. Protein: CASSLYGQTLYEQYF.

The genes are TRBV7-6 and TRBJ1-1, with a tentative D call TRBD1 (5 bases). Germline CDR1 reads SGHVS; CDR2 reads FNYEAQ. The CDR3 extends over 14 amino acids. Trimming left V 1 base short and J 8 bases short, with 14 bases between. CDR3 DNA: TGTGCCAGCAGCTTAGTAAGAGGGGAACAGGAAGCTTTCTTT. This gives the protein CASSLVRGEQEAFF.

The table lists this clonotype with a few counts. This chain links TRBV28 with TRBJ2-5; TRBD2 might be the D (5 bases). Germline V gene data show CDR1 as MDHEN and CDR2 as SYDVKM. This CDR3 region has 13 residues. Trimming left V 6 bases short and J 1 base short, with 9 bases between. CDR3 coding DNA: TGTGCCAGCAGCCGAGGGATCCAAGAGACCCAGTACTTC. This sequence encodes CASSRGIQETQYF.

CDR3: CASSNRGHEQFF. CDR3 coding DNA: TGTGCCAGCAGTAACAGGGGTCATGAGCAGTTCTTC. The V and J genes are TRBV27 and TRBJ2-1; 7 bases map to TRBD1. Germline V gene lookup returns CDR1 MNHEY and CDR2 SMNVEV (reference sequence). The junction had 3 bases not matched to a gene; V was cut back by 5 bases and J by 8 bases. The CDR3 is 12 amino acids.

The CDR3 protein is CASSPAWGTETQYF. For the CDR3, the DNA is TGTGCCAGCAGCCCTGCATGGGGGACGGAGACCCAGTACTTC. The rearrangement uses TRBV27 and TRBJ2-5, with D perhaps TRBD1 or TRBD2 (5 bases each). The CDR3 is 14 amino acids. V was trimmed by 6 bases and J by 5 bases, leaving 16 bases between them. Germline-derived CDR1 and CDR2 are MNHEY and SMNVEV (reference sequence).

This clonotype was seen a handful of times. This sequence joins TRBV5-1 and TRBJ2-4, with D perhaps matching TRBD1 (5 bases). CDR1 is SGHRS, CDR2 YFSETQ, per germline. The CDR3 length is 14 residues. V lost 0 bases, J lost 7 bases, and 11 bases lay in between. The CDR3 nucleotides are TGCGCCAGCAGCTTGGTGCTGGGGCGCAACATTCAGTACTTC. Protein sequence: CASSLVLGRNIQYF.

This clonotype was found a few times. The CDR3 sequence: CASSGGGTGSYEQYF. Here the CDR3 DNA reads TGCGCCAGCAGCGGGGGCGGGACAGGCTCCTACGAGCAGTACTTC. The chain couples TRBV5-1 to TRBJ2-7; 8 bases are a match to TRBD1. Germline lookup yields CDR1 SGHRS and CDR2 YFSETQ. There are 15 residues in the CDR3. Unmatched junction bases numbered 6, after V lost 4 bases and J lost 0 bases.

In its sample, this clonotype was seen once. V is TRBV20-1 and J is TRBJ1-2, with a tentative D call TRBD1 (5 bases). The ends were cut back, 0 bases at V and 4 bases at J, with 15 bases in the middle. CDR1 is DFQATT and CDR2 is SNEGSKA in the germline V gene (reference sequence). This CDR3 has 15 amino acids. The CDR3: CSARDFGGVGYGYTF. In DNA form, the CDR3 reads TGCAGTGCTAGAGATTTCGGGGGTGTGGGCTATGGCTACACCTTC.

This clonotype has ten or more counts. The rearrangement joins TRBV10-3 to TRBJ2-3; either TRBD1 or TRBD2 may fit D (5 bases each). The CDR3 length is 15 residues. CDR1 is ENHRY and CDR2 is SYGVKD in the germline V gene. Trimming took 3 bases from V and 2 from J, leaving 12 bases between them. The CDR3 coding sequence is TGTGCCATCAGTGAACGGGGACCCCCCACAGATACGCAGTATTTT. Translated, it gives CAISERGPPTDTQYF.

This clonotype has a handful of counts. This chain connects TRBV12-3 or TRBV12-4 to TRBJ1-3; D not certain. The CDR3 consists of 15 residues. The V end lost 5 bases, the J end lost 6 bases, and 17 bases lay between the germline ends. DNA for the CDR3: TGTGCCAGCAGTCAACACCGTCGGTTGGCAAACACCATATATTTT. Amino acids: CASSQHRRLANTIYF.

This clonotype was counted a few times. The J gene is TRBJ2-7, the V gene TRBV6-2 or TRBV6-3; 15 nucleotides line up with TRBD2. The CDR3 totals 17 residues. Germline V CDR1 and CDR2: MNHEY, SVGEGT. V dropped 5 bases and J dropped 3; count of bases not matched to a gene: 8. Here the CDR3 DNA reads TGTGCCAGCAGTACTCCGGGACTAGCGGGAGGTCTCTACGAGCAGTACTTC. Protein sequence: CASSTPGLAGGLYEQYF.

This clonotype has more than one count but fewer than ten. J is TRBJ2-7 and V is TRBV24-1; D uncertain. In germline, CDR1 is KGHDR, CDR2 SFDVKD. V dropped 4 bases and J dropped 10 bases, with 19 bases sitting between them. The length of the CDR3 is 14 residues. CDR3 in amino acids: CATSDLAVFHLQYF. The DNA of the CDR3 is TGTGCCACCAGTGACCTTGCGGTCTTCCATCTTCAGTACTTC.

There are a few counts of this clonotype. This sequence joins TRBV20-1 and TRBJ2-7; D ambiguous. CDR1 and CDR2 from the germline V gene are DFQATT and SNEGSKA (reference sequence). This CDR3 is built from 11 residues. Trimming cost V 6 bases and J 4 bases, with 10 bases left between them. The CDR3 DNA reads TGCAGTGCCTTCCAAGGGTACGAGCAGTACTTC. Translating gives CSAFQGYEQYF.

This clonotype was picked up a small number of times. The chain carries TRBV15 and TRBJ2-5; tentatively, D is TRBD2 (6 bases). The germline CDR1 and CDR2 sequences are LNHNV and YYDKDF (reference sequence). The CDR3 loop spans 15 amino acids. V was clipped by 1 base and J by 2 bases, with 11 bases between them. CDR3 DNA: TGTGCCACCAGCAGAGCGGGGGACCGGCAAGAGACCCAGTACTTC. Translated, it gives CATSRAGDRQETQYF.

The rearrangement uses TRBV5-1 and TRBJ1-1, with TRBD1 as a possible D gene (6 bases). Trimming cost V 4 bases and J 4 bases, with 20 bases left between them. The CDR3 is 16 residues long. Germline lookup yields CDR1 SGHRS and CDR2 YFSETQ. CDR3 sequence (DNA): TGCGCCAGCAGCCGAGGGGGGACGCGGGGGATCACTGAAGCTTTCTTT. Translation: CASSRGGTRGITEAFF.

This clonotype was observed a handful of times. The V and J genes are TRBV5-6 and TRBJ2-1; 9 positions match TRBD1. The length of the CDR3 is 15 residues. V gave up 0 bases and J gave up 9 bases; unmatched junction bases: 7. Germline lookup yields CDR1 SGHDT and CDR2 YYEEEE. Written as DNA, the CDR3 is TGTGCCAGCAGCTTGGAACAGGGGGCGGTCGCTGAGCAGTTCTTC. It translates to CASSLEQGAVAEQFF. The complete variable domain, with remaining parts taken from reference TRBV5-6 and TRBJ2-1, reads DAGVTQSPTHLIKTRGQQVTLRCSPKSGHDTVSWYQQALGQGPQFIFQYYEEEERQRGNFPDRFSGHQFPNYSSELNVNALLLGDSALYLCASSLEQGAVAEQFFGPGTRLTVL.

This clonotype was found a few times. The chain has TRBV7-3 and TRBJ1-1; D remains ambiguous. The CDR3 runs to 14 residues. The V gene lost 4 bases and the J gene lost 1 base, with 10 bases spanning the gap. CDR1 is SGHTA and CDR2 is FQGTGA in the germline V gene. The CDR3, as DNA: TGTGCCAGCAGCTCACAATTTGGGAACACTGAAGCTTTCTTT. This encodes CASSSQFGNTEAFF.

This clonotype was detected a few times. V usage is TRBV6-4 and J usage is TRBJ1-2; D is undetermined. From germline, CDR1 is MRHNA and CDR2 SNTAGT. V lost 7 bases to trimming and J lost 6 bases, with 18 bases between them. The CDR3 is 14 residues long. The CDR3 spells CASTSREFGHGYTF. CDR3 nucleotides: TGTGCCAGCACTTCAAGGGAGTTCGGCCATGGCTACACCTTC.

The chain carries TRBV6-6 and TRBJ2-6; TRBD1 aligns across 11 bases. Germline V gene lookup returns CDR1 MNHNY and CDR2 SVGAGI (reference sequence). The CDR3 has 17 residues. J gave up 3 bases and V 6 bases, and 7 bases lay outside the gene matches. In DNA, the CDR3 is TGTGCCAGCAGCCCGGACAGGGGGCAGTTTGGGGCCAACGTCCTGACTTTC. It is translated as CASSPDRGQFGANVLTF.

The chain carries TRBV3-1 and TRBJ1-1, with D possibly TRBD1 on 5 matching bases. The length of the CDR3 is 13 residues. Germline lookup yields CDR1 LGHDT and CDR2 YNNKEL (reference sequence). V shed 3 bases and J shed 1 base, with 6 bases lying between them. The CDR3 DNA sequence: TGTGCCAGCAGCCATCAGGGGAACACTGAAGCTTTCTTT. It encodes CASSHQGNTEAFF.

This clonotype was seen more than once but under ten times. The chain carries TRBV20-1 and TRBJ1-5; D perhaps matches TRBD1 (5 bases). The CDR3 has 12 amino acids. Looked up from germline, CDR1 is DFQATT and CDR2 is SNEGSKA (reference sequence). Trimming cost V 0 bases and J 5 bases, with 5 bases left between them. The CDR3 loop reads CSAREGDQPQHF. In DNA, the CDR3 is TGCAGTGCTAGAGAAGGGGATCAGCCCCAGCATTTT.

The table lists this clonotype with a few counts. One base away lies a much larger clone, so this may be a sequencing read error. The V call is TRBV20-1, the J call TRBJ2-1; TRBD2 agrees at 7 bases. Germline-derived CDR1 and CDR2 are DFQATT and SNEGSKA (reference sequence). The CDR3 contains 14 residues. Trimming at V came to 0 bases and at J to 6 bases, leaving 5 bases not matched to a gene. CDR3 nucleotide sequence: TGCAGTGCTAGAGAGTCCCGGACTAGCAATGAGCAGTTCTTC. Its translation: CSARESRTSNEQFF.

The table lists this clonotype with a few counts. The chain has TRBV6-5 and TRBJ2-1; D may be TRBD2 (5 bases). The germline CDR1 and CDR2 sequences are MNHEY and SVGAGI. Trimming stripped 11 bases from V and 7 bases from J, with 12 bases between. This CDR3 region has 11 residues. CDR3 DNA: TGTGCCGTCAGAGGGAAAAATGAGCAGTTCTTC. Translated: CAVRGKNEQFF.

CDR3 region: CASSQDGTSGNEQYF. CDR3 DNA sequence: TGCGCCAGCAGCCAAGACGGGACTAGCGGGAACGAGCAGTACTTC. This sequence joins TRBV4-1 and TRBJ2-7, with 13 bases that match TRBD2. The CDR3 has 15 residues. Trimming at V came to 0 bases and at J to 5 bases, leaving 1 base not matched to a gene. The germline gives CDR1 MGHRA, CDR2 YSYEKL.

The J gene is TRBJ1-2, the V gene TRBV19, with D perhaps matching TRBD1 (6 bases). CDR3 length: 15 amino acids. From germline, CDR1 is LNHDA and CDR2 SQIVND (reference sequence). Trimming shortened V by 1 base and J by 2 bases, and 11 bases separated the two germline ends. This CDR3 reads CASSIVGGQNYGYTF. Here the CDR3 DNA reads TGTGCCAGTAGTATAGTTGGGGGGCAGAACTATGGCTACACCTTC.